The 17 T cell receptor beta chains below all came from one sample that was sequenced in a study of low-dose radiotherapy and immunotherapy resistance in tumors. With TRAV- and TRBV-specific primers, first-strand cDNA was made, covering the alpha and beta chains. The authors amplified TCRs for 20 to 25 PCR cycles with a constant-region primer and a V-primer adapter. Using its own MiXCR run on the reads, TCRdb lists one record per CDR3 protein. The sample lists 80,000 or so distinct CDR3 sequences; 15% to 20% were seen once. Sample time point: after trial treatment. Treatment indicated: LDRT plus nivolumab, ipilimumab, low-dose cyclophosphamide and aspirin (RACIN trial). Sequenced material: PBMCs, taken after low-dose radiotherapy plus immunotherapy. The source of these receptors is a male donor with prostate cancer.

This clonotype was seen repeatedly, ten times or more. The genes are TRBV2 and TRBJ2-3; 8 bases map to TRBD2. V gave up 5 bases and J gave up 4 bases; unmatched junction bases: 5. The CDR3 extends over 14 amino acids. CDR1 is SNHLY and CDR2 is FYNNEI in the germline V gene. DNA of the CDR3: TGTGCCAGCAGTAGCGGGAGTAGCGCAGATACGCAGTATTTT. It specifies CASSSGSSADTQYF.

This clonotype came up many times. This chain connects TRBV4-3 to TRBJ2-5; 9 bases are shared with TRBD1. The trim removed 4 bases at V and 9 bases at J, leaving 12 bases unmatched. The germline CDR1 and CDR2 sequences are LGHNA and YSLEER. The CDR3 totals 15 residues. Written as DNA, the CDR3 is TGCGCCAGCAGCCCCTCACCGGGACAGGGTCGGCCCCAGTACTTC. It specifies CASSPSPGQGRPQYF.

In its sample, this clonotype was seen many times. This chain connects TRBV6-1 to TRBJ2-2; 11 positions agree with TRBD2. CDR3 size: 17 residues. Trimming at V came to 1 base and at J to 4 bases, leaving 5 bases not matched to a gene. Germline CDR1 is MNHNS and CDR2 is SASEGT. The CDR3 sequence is CASSEEASGRFTGELFF. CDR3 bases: TGTGCCAGCAGTGAAGAAGCTAGCGGGAGGTTCACCGGGGAGCTGTTTTTT.

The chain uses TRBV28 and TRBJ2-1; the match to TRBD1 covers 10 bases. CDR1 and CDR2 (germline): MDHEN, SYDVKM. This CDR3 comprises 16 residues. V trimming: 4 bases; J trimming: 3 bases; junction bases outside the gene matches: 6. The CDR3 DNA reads TGTGCCAGCAGTTCCGGGACAGGGGTAAACTACAATGAGCAGTTCTTC. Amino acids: CASSSGTGVNYNEQFF.

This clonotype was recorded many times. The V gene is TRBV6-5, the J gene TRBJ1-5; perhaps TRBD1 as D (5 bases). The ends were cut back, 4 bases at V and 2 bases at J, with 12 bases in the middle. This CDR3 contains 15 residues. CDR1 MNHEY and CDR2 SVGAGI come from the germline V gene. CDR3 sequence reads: CASSLRGGGNQPQHF. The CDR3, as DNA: TGTGCCAGCAGTTTAAGGGGTGGGGGCAATCAGCCCCAGCATTTT.

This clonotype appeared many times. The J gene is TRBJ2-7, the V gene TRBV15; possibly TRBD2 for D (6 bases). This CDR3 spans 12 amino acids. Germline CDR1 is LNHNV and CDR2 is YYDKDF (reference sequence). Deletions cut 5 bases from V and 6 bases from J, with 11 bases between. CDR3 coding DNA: TGTGCCACCAGCGGGAGGATCGGCGAGCAGTACTTC. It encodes CATSGRIGEQYF.

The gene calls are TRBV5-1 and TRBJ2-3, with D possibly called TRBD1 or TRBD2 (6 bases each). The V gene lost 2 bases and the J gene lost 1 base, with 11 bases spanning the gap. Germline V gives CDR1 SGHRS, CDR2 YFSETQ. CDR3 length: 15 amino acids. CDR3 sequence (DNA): TGCGCCAGCAGCTTCGAGGGGGGCGGCACAGATACGCAGTATTTT. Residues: CASSFEGGGTDTQYF.

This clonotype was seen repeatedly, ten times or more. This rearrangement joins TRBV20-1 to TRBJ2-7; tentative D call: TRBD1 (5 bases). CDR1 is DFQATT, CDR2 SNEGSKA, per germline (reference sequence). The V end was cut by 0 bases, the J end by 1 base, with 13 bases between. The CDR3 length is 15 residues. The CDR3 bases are TGCAGTGCTAGAGATTCAGGACACCCGTCCTACGAGCAGTACTTC. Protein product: CSARDSGHPSYEQYF.

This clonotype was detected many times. The CDR3 is CASSNGALSYEQYF. The DNA for the CDR3 is TGTGCCAGCAGTAACGGGGCACTCTCCTACGAGCAGTACTTC. The chain is built from TRBV12-3 or TRBV12-4 and TRBJ2-7; D assignment may be TRBD1 or TRBD2 (5 bases each). This CDR3 has 14 residues. V shed 5 bases and J shed 0 bases, with 11 bases lying between them.

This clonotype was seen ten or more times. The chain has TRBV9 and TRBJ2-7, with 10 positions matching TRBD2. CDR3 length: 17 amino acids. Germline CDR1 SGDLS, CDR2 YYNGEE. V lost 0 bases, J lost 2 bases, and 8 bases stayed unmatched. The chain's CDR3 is CASSVGSGRSGTYEQYF. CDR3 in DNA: TGTGCCAGCAGCGTAGGTAGCGGGAGGAGCGGAACCTACGAGCAGTACTTC.

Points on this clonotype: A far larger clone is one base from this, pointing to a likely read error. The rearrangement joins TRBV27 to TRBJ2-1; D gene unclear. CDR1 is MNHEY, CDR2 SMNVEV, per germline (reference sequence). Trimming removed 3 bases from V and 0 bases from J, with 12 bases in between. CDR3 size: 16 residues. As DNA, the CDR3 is TGTGCCAGCAGTTTGGAGCAGGACGCCTCCTACAATGAGCAGTTCTTC. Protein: CASSLEQDASYNEQFF.

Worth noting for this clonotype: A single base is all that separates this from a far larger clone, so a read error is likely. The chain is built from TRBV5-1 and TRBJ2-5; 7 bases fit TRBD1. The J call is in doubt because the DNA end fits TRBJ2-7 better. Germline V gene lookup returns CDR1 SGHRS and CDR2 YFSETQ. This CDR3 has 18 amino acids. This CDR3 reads CASSQLRTGTASSYEQYF. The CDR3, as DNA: TGCGCCAGCAGCCAACTACGGACCGGGACAGCCAGCTCCTACGAGCAGTACTTC.

CDR3 sequence (DNA): TGTGCCAGCTCACCACCGCTAGGGGAAAACTATGGCTACACCTTC. This translates into CASSPPLGENYGYTF. The chain is built from TRBV18 and TRBJ1-2; D possibly corresponds to TRBD1 (5 bases). The CDR3 is 15 amino acids. The V end lost 0 bases, the J end lost 2 bases, and 10 bases lay between the germline ends. Looked up from germline, CDR1 is KGHSH and CDR2 is LQKENI.

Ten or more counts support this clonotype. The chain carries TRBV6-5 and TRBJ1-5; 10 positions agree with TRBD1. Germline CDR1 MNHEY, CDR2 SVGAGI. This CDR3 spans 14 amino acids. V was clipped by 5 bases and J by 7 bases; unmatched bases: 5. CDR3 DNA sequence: TGTGCCAGCAGTCGGACAGGGGGGGAACAGCCCCAGCATTTT. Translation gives CASSRTGGEQPQHF.

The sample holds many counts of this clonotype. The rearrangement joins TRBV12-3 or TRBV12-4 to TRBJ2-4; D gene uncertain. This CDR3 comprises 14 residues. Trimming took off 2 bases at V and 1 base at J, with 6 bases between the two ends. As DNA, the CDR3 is TGTGCCAGCAGTTTACACGGGGCCAAAAACATTCAGTACTTC. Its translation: CASSLHGAKNIQYF.

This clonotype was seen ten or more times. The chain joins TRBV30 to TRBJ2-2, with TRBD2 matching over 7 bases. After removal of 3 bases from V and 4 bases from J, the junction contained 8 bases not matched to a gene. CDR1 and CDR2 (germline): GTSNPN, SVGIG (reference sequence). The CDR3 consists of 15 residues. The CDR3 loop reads CAWRGRGSSTGELFF. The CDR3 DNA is TGTGCCTGGAGGGGGCGGGGGTCGAGCACCGGGGAGCTGTTTTTT.

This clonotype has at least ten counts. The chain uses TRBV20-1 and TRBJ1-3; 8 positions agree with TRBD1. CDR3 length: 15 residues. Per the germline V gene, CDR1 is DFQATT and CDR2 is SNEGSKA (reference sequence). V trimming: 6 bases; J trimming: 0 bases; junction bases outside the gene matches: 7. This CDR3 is CSARQGSSSGNTIYF. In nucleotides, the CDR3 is TGCAGTGCGCGACAGGGGTCAAGCTCTGGAAACACCATATATTTT.